This TCR beta chain is drawn from a study of monozygotic twins with inflammatory bowel disease (dated 2019 in TCRdb). Regarding the complete study: In total, 28 monozygotic twin pairs made up the full study: 19 Danish pairs, all IBD-discordant, plus nine German pairs, of which four were IBD-concordant and five were IBD-discordant. The search for disease-associated traits relied mainly on comparing IBD patients with their genetically identical healthy co-twins within discordant pairs. Each individual had, on average, about 151 000 unique TCRalpha sequences and 181 000 unique TCRbeta sequences available for analysis.

Points the paper makes about the study in general: Compared with healthy twins, IBD patients shared fewer clonotypes with other individuals, and the difference was most pronounced in patients with signs of disease activity. Background noise and inter-individual variability may have been introduced into the repertoires by the differing immunosuppressive treatments among patients. The analysis was unable to tell different T cell subtypes apart. The results gave no support for a single strong signal or clonotype linked to IBD. IBD patients had lower TCRbeta repertoire diversity, measured by the inverse Simpson index, than their healthy co-twins. No difference in repertoire similarity was observed between concordant and discordant twins, possibly owing to limited statistical power.

The germline V gene gives CDR1 as SGHRS and CDR2 as YFSETQ. Measured from the cysteine to the phenylalanine, the CDR3 is 18 residues long. Only the protein is on record. Of note for this clonotype: The target of this receptor is not known.

Libraries were built with 5' RACE. For each TCR library, approximately 3,700 ng of total RNA was used. cDNA was synthesized with SMARTScribe reverse transcriptase in eight separate reactions per sample. During cDNA synthesis, unique molecular identifiers containing a 6-nucleotide sample barcode were introduced by template switching. Amplification of TCRalpha and TCRbeta cDNA involved two nested PCRs of roughly 17 and 9 cycles, and each PCR was followed by bead purification. Before amplification, the cDNA was treated with uracil DNA-glycosylase and purified using the QIAquick PCR purification kit. The second PCR added Illumina TruSeq-compatible adapters along with sample-specific barcodes. TapeStation and Qubit were used to check library quality and concentration, and around 4.7 ng of each library was pooled. Sequencing of pooled libraries was carried out on an Illumina HiSeq2500 single-index Rapid Run using 2 x 100 bp reads and custom sequencing primers. The paper's processing steps were these. MiGEC version 1.2.6 was used for UMI-based consensus assembly to correct PCR and sequencing errors. V(D)J alignment, clonotype assembly and CDR3 extraction were performed with MiXCR version 2.1.1. Normalisation of gene usage, clonotype sharing and MAIT/NKT TCR abundance was achieved by analysing the top 1000, 10 000 and 20 000 clonotypes per sample. After downsampling to 27 000 UMIs, diversity was calculated as the inverse Simpson index using the vegan R package. Paired Mann-Whitney U tests on discordant twin pairs were used, with Benjamini-Hochberg multiple-testing correction. With the reads reprocessed by TCRdb, a single entry stands for each CDR3 protein sequence and no DNA is reported. The V and J calls reflect TCRdb's pipeline rather than the authors' work. The sample table gives around 140,000 distinct CDR3 sequences. In total, the top ten clones hold 0.95% to 1.5% of the sample.

From each donor, an approximately 2.5 ml peripheral blood sample was collected into PAXgene tubes and stored at -80 degrees C. Without T cell sorting, total RNA was isolated from whole blood using the PAXgene blood miRNA kit on an automated QIAcube. Deep TCRalpha and TCRbeta repertoire profiling with unique molecular barcoding was performed on peripheral blood of monozygotic twin pairs concordant or discordant for inflammatory bowel disease. Smoking habits were recorded for all twin pairs, with individuals classified as current, former or never smokers. The clonotype originates from a human donor with ulcerative colitis or Crohn's disease, or a healthy co-twin of an affected twin (not recorded which). Recombination joined TRBV5-1 with TRBJ2-3. Source material: blood. The CDR3 has the sequence CASSTVGRGGVGTDTQYF.